Presented here are 11 T cell receptor beta chains from one specimen sequenced in a study of post-analysis software for immune sequencing data. Study results and limitations: Controls had lower frequencies than patients of four or five TRBV segments, which included TRBV5-6, TRBV5-1 and TRBV20-1.

cDNA libraries of TCR beta carried unique molecular identifiers. TCRdb reprocessed the PCR reads via MiXCR and lists one record per CDR3 protein. Of about 560,000 distinct CDR3 sequences in the sample, 44% were seen once. Their antigens are not known. Material for sequencing was blood. These TCRs come from a girl between 5 and 17 years old with multiple sclerosis.

A single count supports this clonotype. The V gene is TRBV5-1, the J gene TRBJ2-5; a possible D gene is TRBD2 (5 bases). The ends were cut back, 0 bases at V and 2 bases at J, with 11 bases in the middle. The CDR3 is 15 residues long. Germline assignment: CDR1 SGHRS and CDR2 YFSETQ. CDR3 amino acids: CASSLVASQQETQYF. The CDR3 coding sequence is TGCGCCAGCAGCTTGGTTGCTAGCCAACAAGAGACCCAGTACTTC. The variable domain in full, completed from reference TRBV5-1 and TRBJ2-5, reads KAGVTQTPRYLIKTRGQQVTLSCSPISGHRSVSWYQQTPGQGLQFLFEYFSETQRNKGNFPGRFSGRQFSNSRSEMNVSTLELGDSALYLCASSLVASQQETQYFGPGTRLLVL.

This clonotype occurred many times. The chain employs TRBV20-1 and TRBJ1-2, with D uncertain. Looked up from germline, CDR1 is DFQATT and CDR2 is SNEGSKA (reference sequence). V shed 3 bases and J shed 0 bases, with 8 bases lying between them. The CDR3 totals 13 residues. CDR3 residues: CSASGSTNYGYTF. The CDR3 DNA follows: TGCAGTGCTAGTGGGAGTACTAACTATGGCTACACCTTC.

This clonotype was counted between two and nine times. The genes are TRBV12-3 or TRBV12-4 and TRBJ2-1, with TRBD1 matching over 7 bases. V shed 4 bases and J 5 bases; nucleotides not matched to a gene: 2. The CDR3 spans 13 residues. The CDR3 sequence: CASSSGTDNEQFF. For the CDR3, the DNA is TGTGCCAGCAGTTCCGGGACAGACAATGAGCAGTTCTTC.

A few counts support this clonotype. The V call is TRBV11-3, the J call TRBJ2-1; 8 bases fit TRBD2. The CDR3 extends over 15 amino acids. With V trimmed by 1 base and J by 8 bases, 7 bases remained unmatched. Germline loops: CDR1 SGHNT, CDR2 YENEEA. The CDR3 nucleotides are TGTGCCAGCAGCTTAGGAGAGCTAGCGGGCTATGAGCAGTTCTTC. Protein: CASSLGELAGYEQFF.

The V gene is TRBV27, the J gene TRBJ2-7; 13 nucleotides line up with TRBD2. This CDR3 is built from 16 residues. The germline V gene encodes CDR1 MNHEY and CDR2 SMNVEV (reference sequence). Unmatched junction bases numbered 7, after V lost 1 base and J lost 7 bases. The CDR3 DNA sequence: TGTGCCAGCAGTTTATGGTCGGGACTAGCGGGACGGGAGCAGTACTTC. This encodes CASSLWSGLAGREQYF.

This clonotype was detected only a few times. This chain uses TRBV12-3 or TRBV12-4 with TRBJ1-1, with a weak D call TRBD1 (6 bases). This CDR3 has 15 amino acids. Trimming stripped 4 bases from V and 3 bases from J, with 15 bases between. CDR3: CASSSKGGSDTEAFF. CDR3 in DNA: TGTGCCAGCAGTTCAAAGGGGGGGTCGGACACTGAAGCTTTCTTT.

The count of this clonotype is one. The chain combines TRBV7-9 with TRBJ1-2; D gene ambiguous. The CDR3 is 11 amino acids. Germline V gene data show CDR1 as SEHNR and CDR2 as FQNEAQ (reference sequence). V was shortened by 5 bases and J by 9 bases, with 10 bases between the two germline ends. The CDR3 DNA reads TGTGCCAGCAGCCTAGACGCCAGCTACACCTTC. Its protein is CASSLDASYTF.

The chain uses TRBV7-9 and TRBJ2-7; TRBD2 matches 12 bases. V lost 1 base to trimming and J lost 4 bases; unmatched junction nucleotides: 2. The CDR3 covers 15 residues. Looked up from germline, CDR1 is SEHNR and CDR2 is FQNEAQ (reference sequence). The CDR3 loop reads CASSLGLAGEYEQYF. The CDR3 DNA follows: TGTGCCAGCAGCTTAGGACTAGCGGGAGAGTACGAGCAGTACTTC.

The V call is TRBV12-3 or TRBV12-4, the J call TRBJ1-1; tentatively, D is TRBD1 (6 bases). This CDR3 comprises 13 residues. Trimming removed 2 bases at V and 10 bases at J, with 14 bases between. The CDR3 region is CASSLRGAEIAFF. The CDR3 nucleotides read TGTGCCAGCAGTTTACGGGGGGCCGAGATAGCTTTCTTT.

This clonotype was seen a few times. The V gene is TRBV4-2, the J gene TRBJ1-2; no reliable D call. CDR1 and CDR2 (germline): LGHNA, YNFKEQ. The V end was cut by 0 bases, the J end by 4 bases, with 6 bases between. The CDR3 extends over 13 amino acids. The CDR3 bases are TGTGCCAGCAGCCAAGATGGACCCTATGGCTACACCTTC. Encoded protein: CASSQDGPYGYTF.

This sequence joins TRBV20-1 and TRBJ2-3; 7 bases are shared with TRBD2. Germline CDR1 DFQATT, CDR2 SNEGSKA (reference sequence). CDR3 length equals 14 residues. Losses at the gene ends were 6 bases for V and 1 base for J; bases not matched to a gene: 7. The CDR3 reads CSASTSEGTDTQYF. The CDR3 DNA sequence: TGCAGTGCCAGTACTAGCGAGGGCACAGATACGCAGTATTTT.